This section outlines one TCR beta chain sequence together with its context. Only a few counts were recorded for this clonotype. The specificity of this receptor is unknown. The input lacks base qualities; no much larger clone sits a single base away. Library creation used RT-PCR. Sequencer: Illumina MiSeq. TCRdb cleaned the public reads at Q25 with fastp, built clones with MiXCR and kept in-frame beta chains. Records with the same CDR3 protein are collapsed into one entry carrying the most frequent genes and DNA. The sample table contains about 680,000 distinct CDR3 sequences; only one count was recorded for 13% to 15% of them. The top ten constitute 3.6% of the sample. After removal of 2 bases from V and 4 bases from J, the junction retains 8 bases not matched to a gene. Taken from cysteine to phenylalanine, the CDR3 has 15 residues. Only the CDR3 DNA stays, 45 bases, in frame from base 1. CDR1 and CDR2 are read off the germline V gene (reference sequence) as MNHNY and SVGAGI.

This entry is derived from a study (dated by TCRdb to 2015 to 2016). Recombination linked TRBV6-6 to TRBJ2-7; TRBD2 matches 7 bases in the middle. This sequence was found in a female donor in good health, serving as a healthy control. Sequenced: memory CD4+ T cells from blood. The nucleotide sequence is TGTGCCAGCAGTTACGATACTAGCGACACATACGAGCAGTACTTC. Its protein product is CASSYDTSDTYEQYF.